A selection of T cell receptor beta chains follows, all from one sample in a study of T cells after yellow fever vaccination. TCRdb independently ran MiXCR on the 5' RACE reads; one entry per CDR3 protein. The sample contains around 250,000 distinct CDR3 sequences, 6.5% to 8.5% of which appear only once. This specimen was CD4+ T cells sorted from PBMCs, taken 15 days after the yellow fever booster vaccination. Source of these receptors: a man in his thirties or forties who received the YFV17D yellow fever vaccine. Each CDR3 is given with its conserved first and last residue.

j_call | v_call | cdr3_aa
TRBJ2-5 | TRBV24-1 | CATARTGDRETQYF
TRBJ2-1 | TRBV2 | CASSEEVTNEQFF
TRBJ2-7 | TRBV6-5 | CASSYGDVRSYEQYF
TRBJ2-1 | TRBV20-1 | CSARAPPTGSHNEQFF
TRBJ1-6 | TRBV27 | CASSSPDSLGQLVQPLHF
TRBJ1-1 | TRBV18 | CASSPPLMNTEAFF
TRBJ1-2 | TRBV4-3 | CASSRGRGYGYTF
TRBJ1-2 | TRBV7-8 | CASSSRQGGGYTF
TRBJ2-5 | TRBV6-1 | CASKLGSGIETQYF
TRBJ2-2 | TRBV6-1 | CASGTGGYNGELFF
TRBJ1-2 | TRBV3-1 | CASSLSRTAARYGYTF
TRBJ2-5 | TRBV20-1 | CSATPQETQYF
TRBJ2-1 | TRBV5-4 | CAITGQSSYNEQFF
TRBJ2-1 | TRBV5-4 | CASSLRGEQFF
TRBJ2-7 | TRBV7-2 | CASSLEDSTRYEQYF
TRBJ1-2 | TRBV19 | CASVGPATPGYTF
TRBJ2-2 | TRBV12-3/TRBV12-4 | CASSPKGSNWDTGELFF
TRBJ2-7 | TRBV12-3/TRBV12-4 | CASSYPGLVTLPYEQYF
TRBJ1-1 | TRBV15 | CATSSEGRENTEAFF
TRBJ2-1 | TRBV5-1 | CASSPAGQSYNEQFF
TRBJ2-7 | TRBV7-2 | CASSLAWGEVYEQYF
TRBJ2-5 | TRBV7-2 | CASRPSRSSGSWETQYF
TRBJ2-5 | TRBV20-1 | CSASPSGVIEAQYF
TRBJ2-3 | TRBV20-1 | CSAFYRVTDTQYF
TRBJ2-5 | TRBV5-5 | CASSDGPKQETQYF
TRBJ2-7 | TRBV7-2 | CASSLGYFDEQYF
TRBJ2-1 | TRBV9 | CASSVGGRVSSYNEQFF
TRBJ1-5 | TRBV20-1 | CSARARHGQPQHF
TRBJ2-2 | TRBV6-5 | CASRKEGAGELFF
TRBJ2-3 | TRBV20-1 | CSATGLAGSSAQYF
TRBJ2-1 | TRBV29-1 | CSVERLAGGSEQFF
TRBJ1-6 | TRBV20-1 | CSAKGAGSVDSPLHF
TRBJ2-5 | TRBV6-1 | CASSEDWLAGAETQYF
TRBJ2-1 | TRBV6-5 | CASSDPGAQFF
TRBJ2-2 | TRBV7-9 | CASSRKGAAGELFF
TRBJ2-5 | TRBV6-5 | CASSYGGLKETQYF
TRBJ1-1 | TRBV6-2/TRBV6-3 | CASALVSTGAMNTEAFF
TRBJ1-3 | TRBV28 | CASSPQGYSGNTIYF
TRBJ2-2 | TRBV7-6 | CASSARVGELFF
TRBJ1-3 | TRBV28 | CASRRGSSGNTIYF
TRBJ2-3 | TRBV5-1 | CASTNRIGVRDTQYF
TRBJ2-7 | TRBV9 | CASSVGGIYEQYF
TRBJ2-3 | TRBV5-4 | CASSLLEGTDTQYF
TRBJ2-6 | TRBV27 | CASSSPAPHSGANVLTF
TRBJ1-2 | TRBV6-2/TRBV6-3 | CASSYSSRVNNYGYTF
TRBJ2-5 | TRBV7-2 | CASSFSGTLPAETQYF
TRBJ1-5 | TRBV20-1 | CSAKSGQNQPQHF